Listed below are T cell receptor beta chains from one sample, sequenced in a study of T cell responses to AZD1222 COVID-19 vaccine. Produced via immunoSEQ multiplex PCR; TCRdb's table is partial and in-frame only. The table includes 150,000 to 200,000 clones, around 94% detected once. The sample consisted of peripheral blood, taken 28 days after the second dose of the MenACWY control vaccine. The source is an adult who received the MenACWY meningococcal vaccine as a control. Both conserved end residues are part of each CDR3. The order of the fields is V gene, J gene, clone size, D gene, CDR3 protein, CDR3 DNA. The D gene is left open where the match is weak. Clone size appears in some rows only: once, few, many, or a class for an expanded clone.

V gene: TRBV4-1
J gene: TRBJ1-5
clone size: NA
D gene: NA
CDR3 protein: CASSHPGFQPQHF
CDR3 DNA: TGCGCCAGCAGCCACCCAGGGTTTCAGCCCCAGCATTTT

V gene: TRBV2
J gene: TRBJ2-7
clone size: NA
D gene: NA
CDR3 protein: CASSEARGWNEQYF
CDR3 DNA: TGTGCCAGCAGTGAAGCGCGGGGATGGAACGAGCAGTACTTC

V gene: TRBV9
J gene: TRBJ2-2
clone size: NA
D gene: NA
CDR3 protein: CATSKASADGELFF
CDR3 DNA: TGTGCCACGTCGAAGGCTAGCGCCGACGGGGAGCTGTTTTTT

V gene: TRBV2
J gene: TRBJ1-2
clone size: NA
D gene: NA
CDR3 protein: CASSEQGRSGYTF
CDR3 DNA: TGTGCCAGCAGTGAACAGGGCAGGAGCGGCTACACCTTC

V gene: TRBV29-1
J gene: TRBJ1-1
clone size: once
D gene: NA
CDR3 protein: CSVEGGRPEAFF
CDR3 DNA: TGCAGCGTTGAGGGAGGACGACCTGAAGCTTTCTTT

V gene: TRBV29-1
J gene: TRBJ1-1
clone size: NA
D gene: NA
CDR3 protein: CSVHGSPSEAFF
CDR3 DNA: TGCAGCGTTCATGGAAGTCCGTCTGAAGCTTTCTTT

V gene: TRBV27
J gene: TRBJ2-1
clone size: NA
D gene: TRBD2
CDR3 protein: CASSPGLGSSYNEQFF
CDR3 DNA: TGTGCCAGCAGTCCGGGACTAGGGAGCTCCTACAATGAGCAGTTCTTC

V gene: TRBV19
J gene: TRBJ1-4
clone size: NA
D gene: TRBD1
CDR3 protein: CASSIGQGDEKLFF
CDR3 DNA: TGTGCCAGTAGTATAGGGCAGGGGGATGAAAAACTGTTTTTT

V gene: TRBV28
J gene: TRBJ2-1
clone size: NA
D gene: NA
CDR3 protein: CASSLWGSGNAYNEQFF
CDR3 DNA: TGTGCCAGCAGCCTCTGGGGCAGCGGAAACGCCTACAATGAGCAGTTCTTC

V gene: TRBV18
J gene: TRBJ1-5
clone size: NA
D gene: NA
CDR3 protein: CASSLDRNQPQHF
CDR3 DNA: TGTGCCAGCTCACTCGACAGAAATCAGCCCCAGCATTTT

V gene: TRBV6-5
J gene: TRBJ1-4
clone size: NA
D gene: TRBD1
CDR3 protein: CASRDRDRGYEKLFF
CDR3 DNA: TGTGCCAGCAGGGACCGGGACAGGGGATACGAAAAACTGTTTTTT

V gene: TRBV9
J gene: TRBJ2-2
clone size: NA
D gene: TRBD1
CDR3 protein: CASSVGGTGVLTGELFF
CDR3 DNA: TGTGCCAGCAGCGTAGGGGGGACAGGGGTACTCACCGGGGAGCTGTTTTTT

V gene: TRBV9
J gene: TRBJ1-3
clone size: NA
D gene: NA
CDR3 protein: CASSPSGDGNTIYF
CDR3 DNA: TGTGCCAGCAGCCCCAGCGGGGATGGAAACACCATATATTTT

V gene: TRBV6-5
J gene: TRBJ2-7
clone size: NA
D gene: NA
CDR3 protein: CASNSRRGSYEQYF
CDR3 DNA: TGTGCCAGCAACAGCCGGCGGGGCTCCTACGAGCAGTACTTC

V gene: TRBV11-3
J gene: TRBJ2-1
clone size: NA
D gene: TRBD1
CDR3 protein: CASSQGVGGSWYNEQFF
CDR3 DNA: TGTGCCAGCAGCCAGGGGGTTGGGGGTAGCTGGTACAATGAGCAGTTCTTC

V gene: TRBV2
J gene: TRBJ1-3
clone size: once
D gene: TRBD1
CDR3 protein: CASSAPGGSGNTIYF
CDR3 DNA: TGTGCCAGCAGCGCTCCAGGGGGCTCCGGAAACACCATATATTTT

V gene: TRBV5-6
J gene: TRBJ1-1
clone size: NA
D gene: NA
CDR3 protein: CASSLGQLMNTEAFF
CDR3 DNA: TGTGCCAGCAGCTTGGGTCAGCTTATGAACACTGAAGCTTTCTTT

V gene: TRBV2
J gene: TRBJ1-3
clone size: NA
D gene: NA
CDR3 protein: CASFKPGVENTIYF
CDR3 DNA: TGTGCCAGCTTTAAGCCAGGGGTAGAAAACACCATATATTTT

V gene: TRBV30
J gene: TRBJ2-7
clone size: NA
D gene: NA
CDR3 protein: CAWGTGGPYEQYF
CDR3 DNA: TGTGCCTGGGGGACCGGAGGGCCCTACGAGCAGTACTTC

V gene: TRBV3-1/TRBV3-2
J gene: TRBJ2-1
clone size: NA
D gene: NA
CDR3 protein: CASSHQLAPNHNEQFF
CDR3 DNA: TGTGCCAGCAGCCACCAGCTAGCGCCCAACCACAATGAGCAGTTCTTC

V gene: TRBV7-2
J gene: TRBJ1-4
clone size: NA
D gene: TRBD1
CDR3 protein: CASSLEATGGDREKLFF
CDR3 DNA: TGTGCCAGCAGCTTAGAGGCGACAGGGGGCGATCGTGAAAAACTGTTTTTT

V gene: TRBV6-5
J gene: TRBJ1-3
clone size: NA
D gene: NA
CDR3 protein: CASRDFSGNTIYF
CDR3 DNA: TGTGCCAGCAGGGACTTCTCTGGAAACACCATATATTTT

V gene: TRBV11-2
J gene: TRBJ2-3
clone size: NA
D gene: NA
CDR3 protein: CASSLDRGSTDTQYF
CDR3 DNA: TGTGCCAGCAGCTTAGATCGGGGTTCCACAGATACGCAGTATTTT

V gene: TRBV21-1
J gene: TRBJ1-2
clone size: NA
D gene: NA
CDR3 protein: CASSTPKGNENGYTF
CDR3 DNA: TGTGCCAGCAGCACCCCTAAGGGGAATGAGAATGGCTACACCTTC

V gene: TRBV15
J gene: TRBJ1-2
clone size: NA
D gene: TRBD1
CDR3 protein: CATSRGSSTGGNGYTF
CDR3 DNA: TGTGCCACCAGCAGGGGCTCCTCGACAGGGGGCAATGGCTACACCTTC

V gene: TRBV9
J gene: TRBJ1-4
clone size: NA
D gene: NA
CDR3 protein: CASSVQLNEKLFF
CDR3 DNA: TGTGCCAGCAGCGTGCAGCTTAATGAAAAACTGTTTTTT

V gene: TRBV19
J gene: TRBJ1-5
clone size: NA
D gene: NA
CDR3 protein: CASSGGASSNQPQHF
CDR3 DNA: TGTGCCAGTAGTGGGGGGGCGTCTAGCAATCAGCCCCAGCATTTT

V gene: TRBV7-2
J gene: TRBJ1-5
clone size: once
D gene: NA
CDR3 protein: CASSWGPSSNQPQHF
CDR3 DNA: TGTGCCAGCAGCTGGGGACCTTCGAGCAATCAGCCCCAGCATTTT

V gene: TRBV27
J gene: TRBJ1-2
clone size: NA
D gene: NA
CDR3 protein: CASSFSPGTTRGINYGYTF
CDR3 DNA: TGTGCCAGCAGTTTTTCCCCTGGGACGACGCGAGGAATTAACTATGGCTACACCTTC

V gene: TRBV5-4
J gene: TRBJ2-1
clone size: NA
D gene: TRBD2
CDR3 protein: CASSSGLAGGNEQFF
CDR3 DNA: TGTGCCAGCAGCTCGGGACTAGCGGGAGGCAATGAGCAGTTCTTC

V gene: TRBV6-5
J gene: TRBJ2-7
clone size: NA
D gene: NA
CDR3 protein: CASSYSRDSSYEQYF
CDR3 DNA: TGTGCCAGCAGTTACAGTAGGGACTCCTCCTACGAGCAGTACTTC

V gene: TRBV24-1
J gene: TRBJ1-1
clone size: NA
D gene: TRBD1
CDR3 protein: CATSDNTGAEGTEAFF
CDR3 DNA: TGTGCCACCAGTGATAACACAGGGGCGGAGGGCACTGAAGCTTTCTTT

V gene: TRBV5-6
J gene: TRBJ1-4
clone size: NA
D gene: TRBD1
CDR3 protein: CASSLQGGTNEKLFF
CDR3 DNA: TGTGCCAGCAGCTTGCAGGGGGGAACTAATGAAAAACTGTTTTTT

V gene: TRBV27
J gene: TRBJ1-2
clone size: NA
D gene: NA
CDR3 protein: CASSSQGRGYTF
CDR3 DNA: TGTGCCAGCAGTTCTCAGGGTCGTGGCTACACCTTC

V gene: TRBV24-1
J gene: TRBJ2-3
clone size: NA
D gene: TRBD2
CDR3 protein: CATQGLSTDTQYF
CDR3 DNA: TGTGCCACCCAGGGACTAAGCACAGATACGCAGTATTTT

V gene: TRBV6-6
J gene: TRBJ2-7
clone size: NA
D gene: NA
CDR3 protein: CASSYSLDSSYEQYF
CDR3 DNA: TGTGCCAGCAGTTACTCGCTGGATTCCTCCTACGAGCAGTACTTC

V gene: TRBV9
J gene: TRBJ1-6
clone size: NA
D gene: NA
CDR3 protein: CASSVDTYRNSPLHF
CDR3 DNA: TGTGCCAGCAGCGTAGATACATACAGAAATTCACCCCTCCACTTT

V gene: TRBV10-3
J gene: TRBJ1-6
clone size: NA
D gene: NA
CDR3 protein: CAISDGANSPLHF
CDR3 DNA: TGTGCCATCAGTGACGGGGCAAATTCACCCCTCCACTTT

V gene: TRBV7-3
J gene: TRBJ1-2
clone size: NA
D gene: NA
CDR3 protein: CASSPSGGLHGYTF
CDR3 DNA: TGTGCCAGCAGCCCATCTGGGGGGCTTCATGGCTACACCTTC

V gene: TRBV27
J gene: TRBJ2-5
clone size: NA
D gene: TRBD2
CDR3 protein: CASSPWTSGSMSQETQYF
CDR3 DNA: TGTGCCAGCAGTCCTTGGACTAGCGGGAGCATGAGCCAAGAGACCCAGTACTTC

V gene: TRBV11-3
J gene: TRBJ2-1
clone size: NA
D gene: NA
CDR3 protein: CASSLDGSREQFF
CDR3 DNA: TGTGCCAGCAGCTTAGATGGGTCTCGGGAGCAGTTCTTC

V gene: TRBV2
J gene: TRBJ2-3
clone size: NA
D gene: TRBD2
CDR3 protein: CASSDGAGEGTQYF
CDR3 DNA: TGTGCCAGCAGTGACGGCGCGGGAGAGGGGACGCAGTATTTT

V gene: TRBV28
J gene: TRBJ2-1
clone size: NA
D gene: TRBD2
CDR3 protein: CASSLRGGTSSEQFF
CDR3 DNA: TGTGCCAGCAGTTTAAGGGGCGGGACTAGCAGTGAGCAGTTCTTC

V gene: TRBV19
J gene: TRBJ2-1
clone size: NA
D gene: TRBD2
CDR3 protein: CASSFPWSGRSNEQFF
CDR3 DNA: TGTGCCAGTAGTTTCCCCTGGAGCGGGAGAAGTAATGAGCAGTTCTTC

V gene: TRBV9
J gene: TRBJ2-1
clone size: NA
D gene: TRBD1
CDR3 protein: CASSAVSDVTGTEQFF
CDR3 DNA: TGTGCCAGCAGCGCGGTCTCCGATGTGACAGGGACTGAGCAGTTCTTC

V gene: TRBV21-1
J gene: TRBJ2-4
clone size: NA
D gene: NA
CDR3 protein: CASSRRRQGVTKNIQYF
CDR3 DNA: TGTGCCAGCAGCAGGAGGCGGCAGGGGGTAACCAAAAACATTCAGTACTTC

V gene: TRBV27
J gene: TRBJ1-5
clone size: NA
D gene: NA
CDR3 protein: CASSPARDGLSRPQHF
CDR3 DNA: TGTGCCAGCAGTCCAGCTCGGGACGGATTGTCTAGGCCCCAGCATTTT

V gene: TRBV12-3/TRBV12-4
J gene: TRBJ1-1
clone size: NA
D gene: NA
CDR3 protein: CASSLRGFTEAFF
CDR3 DNA: TGTGCCAGCAGTTTAAGGGGTTTTACTGAAGCTTTCTTT

V gene: TRBV6-2/TRBV6-3
J gene: TRBJ2-7
clone size: NA
D gene: NA
CDR3 protein: CASTYSPNSLSYEQYF
CDR3 DNA: TGTGCCAGCACCTACTCCCCCAACTCTCTCTCCTACGAGCAGTACTTC

V gene: TRBV6-1
J gene: TRBJ1-2
clone size: NA
D gene: NA
CDR3 protein: CASSAATTDVPNYGYTF
CDR3 DNA: TGTGCCAGCAGTGCGGCGACGACGGACGTTCCTAACTATGGCTACACCTTC

V gene: TRBV19
J gene: TRBJ1-2
clone size: NA
D gene: TRBD1
CDR3 protein: CASSGTAYGYTF
CDR3 DNA: TGTGCCAGTAGTGGGACAGCCTATGGCTACACCTTC